The clone carrying this T cell receptor (beta chain) was recorded a few times. Per germline, CDR1 MNHEY and CDR2 SVGAGI. The CDR3 sequence is 13 residues long. V dropped 6 bases and J dropped 6; count of bases not matched to a gene: 2. The data stem from a study of blood T cell repertoires in COVID-19. Only in-frame clones appear in the TCRdb table, and some are missing; sequencing was by immunoSEQ multiplex PCR. Here the sample spans some 250,000 clones, about 70% being singletons. Source material: peripheral blood. This receptor was identified in a woman aged 80 or older with acute or convalescent COVID-19. The chain combines TRBV6-5 with TRBJ1-6, with TRBD1 matching 7 bases. Here the CDR3 reads CASRGTANSPLHF. DNA of the CDR3: TGTGCCAGCAGAGGGACAGCTAATTCACCCCTCCACTTT.